This T cell receptor beta chain is drawn from a study of identifying expanded T cells in peripheral blood. Study-wide points: Clone count variance between approximately two-week samples rose with total template count. Differentially abundant clones: roughly 1.3 between replicates, approximately 15 at approximately 13 days, 19 to 20 at four.

This clone was counted a few times. As yet, its antigen is unknown. Sequencing used immunoSEQ multiplex PCR; TCRdb keeps in-frame clones, though not all of them. The table shows approximately 120,000 clones, with 84% occurring only once. The CDR3 has 13 residues. Germline CDR1 is GTSNPN and CDR2 is SVGIG (reference sequence). Trimming cost V 2 bases and J 11 bases, with 16 bases left between them. The specimen was blood. The clonotype comes from a person between 18 and 75 years old in good health. The chain recombines TRBV30 with TRBJ1-5; possibly TRBD1 for D (6 bases). CDR3 region: CAWSTGSFSTQHF. DNA for the CDR3: TGTGCCTGGAGTACAGGGAGTTTCTCGACCCAGCATTTT.